This T cell receptor (beta chain) was identified in a study of shared clonotypes between healthy human individuals. Whole-study context: Researchers assigned three CD4 naive, three CD4 memory, two CD8 naive and one CD8 memory plate to each donor.

The data were produced by immunoSEQ multiplex PCR, yet TCRdb's version contains in-frame clones alone and is incomplete. The sample holds millions of clones, about 92% seen once. Naive CD8 isolation took CD45RO-negative cells positively selected for CCR7 and excluded terminally differentiated effector memory CD45RA+ cells. Overall study findings and caveats: Generation probability values for non-shared clonotypes were lower than those for clonotypes shared by all four donors.

Concerning this clone itself: Antigen: not known.

The sequencing sample was made of naive CD8+ T cells from PBMCs. This clonotype was sampled from a man between 18 and 35 years old in good health. Some clones in this sample may be carry-over from other donors' samples.

CDR3 nucleotides: TGTGCCAGCAGCCAACTCTACGAGCAGTACTTC. Its translation: CASSQLYEQYF. The chain couples TRBV14 to TRBJ2-7; D unresolved. Germline V gene data show CDR1 as SGHDN and CDR2 as FVKESK. Trimming took 2 bases from V and 3 from J, leaving 2 bases between them. The CDR3 is made up of 11 amino acids.